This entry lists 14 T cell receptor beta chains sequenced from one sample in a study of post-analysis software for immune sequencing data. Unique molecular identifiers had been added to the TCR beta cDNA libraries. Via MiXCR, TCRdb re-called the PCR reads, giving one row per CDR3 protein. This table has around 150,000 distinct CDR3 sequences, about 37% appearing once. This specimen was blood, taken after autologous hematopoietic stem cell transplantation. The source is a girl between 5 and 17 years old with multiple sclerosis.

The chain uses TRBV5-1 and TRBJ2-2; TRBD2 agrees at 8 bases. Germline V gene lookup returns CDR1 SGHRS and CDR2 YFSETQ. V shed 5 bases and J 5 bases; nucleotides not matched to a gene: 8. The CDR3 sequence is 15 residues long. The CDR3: CASRPGLGITGELFF. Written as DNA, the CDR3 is TGCGCCAGCAGGCCGGGACTAGGGATTACCGGGGAGCTGTTTTTT.

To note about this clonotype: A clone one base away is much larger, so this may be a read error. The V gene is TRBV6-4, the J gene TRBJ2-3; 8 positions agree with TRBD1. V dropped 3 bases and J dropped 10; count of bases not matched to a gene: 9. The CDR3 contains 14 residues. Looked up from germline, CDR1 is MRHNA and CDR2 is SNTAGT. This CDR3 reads CASSDPGGMDAQYF. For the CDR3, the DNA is TGTGCCAGCAGTGATCCAGGGGGCATGGATGCGCAGTATTTT.

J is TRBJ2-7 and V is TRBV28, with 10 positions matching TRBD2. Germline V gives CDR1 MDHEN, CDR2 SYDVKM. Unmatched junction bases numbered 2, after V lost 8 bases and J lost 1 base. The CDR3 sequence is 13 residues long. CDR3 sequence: CASVAGGSYEQYF. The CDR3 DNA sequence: TGTGCCAGCGTAGCGGGAGGTTCCTACGAGCAGTACTTC.

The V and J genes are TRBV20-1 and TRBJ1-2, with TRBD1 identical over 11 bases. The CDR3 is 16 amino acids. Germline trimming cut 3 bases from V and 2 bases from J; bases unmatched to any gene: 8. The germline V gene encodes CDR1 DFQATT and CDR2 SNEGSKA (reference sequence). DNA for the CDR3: TGCAGTGCTAGCCATGGGGGACAGGGGGGAAACTATGGCTACACCTTC. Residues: CSASHGGQGGNYGYTF.

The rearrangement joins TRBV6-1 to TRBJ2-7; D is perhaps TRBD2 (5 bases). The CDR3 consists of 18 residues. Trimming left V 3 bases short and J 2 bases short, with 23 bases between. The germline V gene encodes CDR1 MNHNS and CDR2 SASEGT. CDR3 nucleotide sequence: TGTGCCAGCAGTGAGCTTGGAGGCGGCTACCGAAAACCCTACGAGCAGTACTTC. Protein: CASSELGGGYRKPYEQYF.

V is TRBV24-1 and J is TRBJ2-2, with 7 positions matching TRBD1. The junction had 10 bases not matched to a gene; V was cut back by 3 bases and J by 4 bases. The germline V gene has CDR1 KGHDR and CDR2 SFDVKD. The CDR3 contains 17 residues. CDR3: CATSDNTGVARTGELFF. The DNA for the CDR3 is TGTGCCACCAGTGATAATACAGGGGTAGCCCGCACCGGGGAGCTGTTTTTT.

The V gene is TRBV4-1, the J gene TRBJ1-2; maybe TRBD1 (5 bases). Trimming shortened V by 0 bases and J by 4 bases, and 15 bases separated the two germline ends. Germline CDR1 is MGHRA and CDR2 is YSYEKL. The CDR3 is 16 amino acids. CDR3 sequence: CASSQDDSTFLYGYTF. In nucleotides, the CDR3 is TGCGCCAGCAGCCAAGACGACAGCACTTTCCTCTATGGCTACACCTTC.

The CDR3 reads CSVQRGTDTQYF. The CDR3, as DNA: TGCAGCGTCCAGAGGGGCACAGATACGCAGTATTTT. This sequence joins TRBV29-1 and TRBJ2-3; D is perhaps TRBD2 (5 bases). This CDR3 has 12 residues. The V end lost 6 bases, the J end lost 1 base, and 8 bases lay between the germline ends. Germline CDR1 is SQVTM and CDR2 is ANQGSEA.

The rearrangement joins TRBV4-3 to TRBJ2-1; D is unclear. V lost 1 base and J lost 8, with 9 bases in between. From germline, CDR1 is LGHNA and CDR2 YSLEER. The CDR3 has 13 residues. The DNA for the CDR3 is TGCGCCAGCAGCCAAGTTGGACGGGATGAGCAGTTCTTC. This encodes CASSQVGRDEQFF.

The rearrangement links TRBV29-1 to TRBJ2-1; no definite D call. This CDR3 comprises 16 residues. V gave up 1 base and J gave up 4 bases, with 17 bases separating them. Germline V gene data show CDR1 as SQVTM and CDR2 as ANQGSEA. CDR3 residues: CSVEGTDSTRYNEQFF. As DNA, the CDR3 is TGCAGCGTTGAAGGAACCGACTCCACCCGGTACAATGAGCAGTTCTTC.

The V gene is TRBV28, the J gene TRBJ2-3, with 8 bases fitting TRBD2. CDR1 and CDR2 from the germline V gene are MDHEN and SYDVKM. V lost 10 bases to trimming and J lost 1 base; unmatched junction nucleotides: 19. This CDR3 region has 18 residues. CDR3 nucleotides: TGTGCCACCGCCTTTACTAGCGGCATGATGTTGGGCACAGATACGCAGTATTTT. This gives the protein CATAFTSGMMLGTDTQYF.

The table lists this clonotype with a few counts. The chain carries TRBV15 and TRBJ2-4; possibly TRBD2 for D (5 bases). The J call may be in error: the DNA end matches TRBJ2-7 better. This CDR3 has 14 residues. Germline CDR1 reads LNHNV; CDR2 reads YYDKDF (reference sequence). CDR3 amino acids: CATSRGTSLGEQYF. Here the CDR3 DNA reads TGTGCCACCAGCAGAGGTACTAGTTTGGGCGAGCAGTACTTC.

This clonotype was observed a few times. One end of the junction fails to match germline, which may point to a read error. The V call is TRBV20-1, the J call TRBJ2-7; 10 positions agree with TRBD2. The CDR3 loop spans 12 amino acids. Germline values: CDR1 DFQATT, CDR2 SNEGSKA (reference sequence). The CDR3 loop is CRASGGSYEQYF. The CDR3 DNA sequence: TGCAGGGCTAGCGGGGGCTCCTACGAGCAGTACTTC.

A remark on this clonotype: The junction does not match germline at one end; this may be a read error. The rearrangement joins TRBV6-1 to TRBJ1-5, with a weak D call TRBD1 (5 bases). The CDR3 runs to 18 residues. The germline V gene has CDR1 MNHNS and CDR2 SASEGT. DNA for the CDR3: TGTGCCAGCAGGGAATGGACGAGGGGACGCCATAGCAATCAGCCTCAGCATTTT. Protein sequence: CASREWTRGRHSNQPQHF.